What follows are 24 T cell receptor beta chains derived from one specimen sequenced in a study of control samples from healthy donors and cancer patients. Repertoires were generated with immunoSEQ multiplex PCR, while TCRdb's copy carries only in-frame clones and drops some. Found here are fewer than 150,000 clones, more than 80% of them singletons; the top ten hold more than 2%. Input material: blood. The receptors here all came from a man aged 18-30 years in good health.

This chain joins TRBV7-9 and TRBJ1-2, with 7 bases aligning to TRBD1. Germline V gene sequence: CDR1 SEHNR, CDR2 FQNEAQ (reference sequence). J lost 8 bases, V lost 7 bases, and 10 bases had no gene match. The CDR3 sequence is 13 residues long. CDR3 nucleotides: TGTGCCAGCACCCCTGACAGGGTGGAAGGCTACACCTTC. Residues: CASTPDRVEGYTF.

The chain uses TRBV5-1 and TRBJ2-1; D is unresolved. Germline assignment: CDR1 SGHRS and CDR2 YFSETQ. Trimming left V 2 bases short and J 0 bases short, with 9 bases between. CDR3 length equals 15 residues. In DNA, the CDR3 is TGCGCCAGCAGCTTAGAAGGGTCCTCCTACAATGAGCAGTTCTTC. Protein sequence: CASSLEGSSYNEQFF.

This clone has a single count. This sequence joins TRBV5-1 and TRBJ1-4, with D possibly TRBD1 on 5 matching bases. CDR1 SGHRS and CDR2 YFSETQ come from the germline V gene. Trimming took 0 bases from V and 6 from J, leaving 9 bases between them. The CDR3 sequence is 14 residues long. The CDR3 DNA is TGCGCCAGCAGCTTGGGGGGCACTTATGAAAAACTGTTTTTT. Encoded protein: CASSLGGTYEKLFF.

This chain joins TRBV18 and TRBJ1-2; D not certain. The CDR3 loop spans 18 amino acids. Germline assignment: CDR1 KGHSH and CDR2 LQKENI. V lost 2 bases and J lost 8, with 27 bases in between. CDR3 nucleotide sequence: TGTGCCAGCTCACCATCGAGGGCCCAGCAGGCCGTTTTATGGGGCTACACCTTC. Amino acids: CASSPSRAQQAVLWGYTF.

J is TRBJ2-1 and V is TRBV15; 7 bases match TRBD2. This CDR3 region has 15 residues. Germline V gene lookup returns CDR1 LNHNV and CDR2 YYDKDF (reference sequence). V lost 5 bases, J lost 2 bases, and 6 bases stayed unmatched. The CDR3 nucleotides read TGTGCCACCAGCGACCTCAGCGGGGCCTACAATGAGCAGTTCTTC. This sequence encodes CATSDLSGAYNEQFF. Combining the CDR3 with reference TRBV15 and TRBJ2-1 gives the whole variable domain DAMVIQNPRYQVTQFGKPVTLSCSQTLNHNVMYWYQQKSSQAPKLLFHYYDKDFNNEADTPDNFQSRRPNTSFCFLDIRSPGLGDTAMYLCATSDLSGAYNEQFFGPGTRLTVL.

This clone was observed once. The V call is TRBV7-9, the J call TRBJ2-1, with 9 bases lining up with TRBD1. Per germline, CDR1 SEHNR and CDR2 FQNEAQ (reference sequence). The CDR3 extends over 16 amino acids. The ends lost 3 bases at V and 2 bases at J; junction bases unmatched: 5. CDR3 region: CASSFPRDRAYNEQFF. The CDR3 nucleotides read TGTGCCAGCAGCTTCCCCCGGGACAGGGCCTACAATGAGCAGTTCTTC. Full variable domain (remainder filled in from reference TRBV7-9 and TRBJ2-1): DTGVSQNPRHKITKRGQNVTFRCDPISEHNRLYWYRQTLGQGPEFLTYFQNEAQLEKSRLLSDRFSAERPKGSFSTLEIQRTEQGDSAMYLCASSFPRDRAYNEQFFGPGTRLTVL.

The rearrangement uses TRBV24-1 and TRBJ2-1; D not certain. This CDR3 region has 13 residues. V shed 2 bases and J shed 4 bases, with 5 bases lying between them. The germline V gene encodes CDR1 KGHDR and CDR2 SFDVKD. The CDR3 DNA follows: TGTGCCACCAGTGATTACAGATACAATGAGCAGTTCTTC. Its protein product is CATSDYRYNEQFF.

The chain combines TRBV29-1 with TRBJ2-1; 10 nucleotides align to TRBD1. Germline CDR1 SQVTM, CDR2 ANQGSEA. The CDR3 loop spans 13 amino acids. V dropped 6 bases and J dropped 6; count of bases not matched to a gene: 5. CDR3 coding DNA: TGCAGCGTGACCGGGACAGGGGTCAATGAGCAGTTCTTC. Its translation: CSVTGTGVNEQFF.

The genes are TRBV28 and TRBJ2-7; TRBD2 aligns across 9 bases. CDR1 MDHEN and CDR2 SYDVKM come from the germline V gene. With V trimmed by 6 bases and J by 4 bases, 13 bases remained unmatched. CDR3 length: 16 residues. CDR3 sequence reads: CASSQSGGSRVYEQYV. The CDR3 DNA is TGTGCCAGCAGCCAAAGCGGGGGGTCCAGGGTGTACGAGCAGTACGTC.

The chain links TRBV30 to TRBJ2-4; no clear D gene. Between the trimmed V and J ends, which lost 0 bases and 6 bases, there was a span of 15 bases. This CDR3 comprises 15 residues. The germline CDR1 and CDR2 sequences are GTSNPN and SVGIG (reference sequence). The chain's CDR3 is CAWSVGPERSNIQYF. For the CDR3, the DNA is TGTGCCTGGAGTGTAGGGCCGGAACGTTCAAACATTCAGTACTTC.

The rearrangement joins TRBV7-9 to TRBJ1-2, with 7 bases identical to TRBD1. V lost 3 bases and J lost 4; bases outside the gene matches: 11. The CDR3 is 16 amino acids. In germline, CDR1 is SEHNR, CDR2 FQNEAQ (reference sequence). The CDR3 loop reads CASSLGSTGVGYGYTF. In DNA form, the CDR3 reads TGTGCCAGCAGCTTGGGGAGTACAGGGGTTGGCTATGGCTACACCTTC.

V is TRBV19 and J is TRBJ1-2; maybe TRBD1 (5 bases). Germline CDR1 LNHDA, CDR2 SQIVND (reference sequence). This CDR3 region has 13 residues. V dropped 5 bases and J dropped 6 bases, with 13 bases sitting between them. The CDR3 loop is CASSYRLLDGYTF. CDR3 sequence (DNA): TGTGCCAGTAGTTACAGGTTGCTCGATGGCTACACCTTC.

This clone has just one count. The J gene is TRBJ2-3, the V gene TRBV5-1; D unclear. Trimming took off 1 base at V and 5 bases at J, with 17 bases between the two ends. CDR1 and CDR2 (germline): SGHRS, YFSETQ. This CDR3 is 16 amino acids long. The CDR3 DNA reads as TGCGCCAGCAGCTTGATGTCGCAGGCCCGGAGAGATACGCAGTATTTT. Protein: CASSLMSQARRDTQYF.

The chain uses TRBV4-3 and TRBJ1-1; weak D call: TRBD1 (5 bases). CDR3 length: 17 residues. Germline V gives CDR1 LGHNA, CDR2 YSLEER. Trimming took off 1 base at V and 0 bases at J, with 15 bases between the two ends. This chain's CDR3 is CASSQVGPRGLNTEAFF. CDR3 DNA: TGCGCCAGCAGCCAAGTGGGACCCCGGGGGTTGAACACTGAAGCTTTCTTT.

The rearrangement links TRBV7-8 to TRBJ2-2, with D perhaps being TRBD1 or TRBD2 (5 bases each). V gave up 0 bases and J gave up 2 bases, with 7 bases separating them. Germline CDR1 is SGHVS and CDR2 is FQNEAQ. The CDR3 has 15 amino acids. In DNA, the CDR3 is TGTGCCAGCAGCTTAGCGTGGGACAACACCGGGGAGCTGTTTTTT. Encoded protein: CASSLAWDNTGELFF.

The CDR3 DNA follows: TGTGCCAGCAGCCCGGGACTAGCGGGGGGCACAGATACGCAGTATTTT. The encoded protein is CASSPGLAGGTDTQYF. This sequence joins TRBV11-3 and TRBJ2-3, with TRBD2 identical over 14 bases. After removal of 5 bases from V and 1 base from J, the junction contained 2 bases not matched to a gene. Germline lookup yields CDR1 SGHNT and CDR2 YENEEA. The CDR3 contains 16 residues.

A single count supports this clone. The rearrangement uses TRBV6-6 and TRBJ2-2; D unresolved. The CDR3 extends over 11 amino acids. Trimming cost V 6 bases and J 6 bases, with 5 bases left between them. Germline CDR1 and CDR2: MNHNY and SVGAGI (reference sequence). CDR3 DNA: TGTGCCAGCAGCATACCCGGGGAGCTGTTTTTT. This codes for CASSIPGELFF.

The rearrangement joins TRBV6-5 to TRBJ1-2; D not certain. Germline CDR1 and CDR2: MNHEY and SVGAGI. V gave up 5 bases and J gave up 4 bases, with 14 bases separating them. This CDR3 region has 14 residues. CDR3 loop: CASSPYDRTYGYTF. For the CDR3, the DNA is TGTGCCAGCAGTCCTTACGACCGTACCTATGGCTACACCTTC.

This clone has a handful of counts. The rearrangement links TRBV3-1 (or the pseudogene TRBV3-2) to TRBJ2-7; the D gene is possibly TRBD2 (5 bases). The CDR3 has 12 residues. V was pared by 0 bases and J by 8 bases, with 8 bases between. CDR1 is LGHDT and CDR2 is YNNKEL in the germline V gene (reference sequence). DNA of the CDR3: TGTGCCAGCAGCCAAGACGGGGTGAAGCAGTACTTC. Translated: CASSQDGVKQYF.

The chain combines TRBV29-1 with TRBJ1-1; 9 positions agree with TRBD1. The germline CDR1 and CDR2 sequences are SQVTM and ANQGSEA. The CDR3 consists of 14 residues. V lost 4 bases and J lost 2; bases outside the gene matches: 5. Written as DNA, the CDR3 is TGCAGCGTTGGTCCGGGACAGGGTAACACTGAAGCTTTCTTT. Translation gives CSVGPGQGNTEAFF. The full variable domain, its missing parts supplied by reference TRBV29-1 and TRBJ1-1, is SAVISQKPSRDICQRGTSLTIQCQVDSQVTMMFWYRQQPGQSLTLIATANQGSEATYESGFVIDKFPISRPNLTFSTLTVSNMSPEDSSIYLCSVGPGQGNTEAFFGQGTRLTVV.

The chain recombines TRBV28 with TRBJ1-6, with D possibly TRBD1 on 5 matching bases. CDR1 is MDHEN and CDR2 is SYDVKM in the germline V gene. V was clipped by 4 bases and J by 8 bases, with 12 bases between them. There are 14 residues in the CDR3. The CDR3 loop reads CASSSSVGDSPLHF. The DNA of the CDR3 is TGTGCCAGCAGTTCTTCAGTGGGGGATTCACCCCTCCACTTT.

CDR3 DNA: TGTGCCAGCAGTGAAAATAGCGGCAGCACAGATACGCAGTATTTT. Protein: CASSENSGSTDTQYF. The J gene is TRBJ2-3, the V gene TRBV2; TRBD2 is a possible D gene (6 bases). Looked up from germline, CDR1 is SNHLY and CDR2 is FYNNEI. The CDR3 consists of 15 residues. Between the trimmed V and J ends, which lost 2 bases and 0 bases, there was a span of 9 bases.

The chain joins TRBV20-1 to TRBJ2-7; D not resolved. V lost 3 bases to trimming and J lost 2 bases, with 5 bases between them. This CDR3 is built from 11 residues. Germline CDR1 is DFQATT and CDR2 is SNEGSKA (reference sequence). The CDR3: CSARNTYEQYF. CDR3 nucleotides: TGCAGTGCTAGGAACACCTACGAGCAGTACTTC.

V usage is TRBV13 and J usage is TRBJ2-1; weak D call: TRBD2 (7 bases). Germline CDR1 reads PRHDT; CDR2 reads FYEKMQ (reference sequence). This CDR3 region has 15 residues. Trimming pared 3 bases from V and 6 bases from J, leaving 15 bases between. The CDR3 here is CASSLRGRGINEQFF. CDR3 nucleotide sequence: TGTGCCAGCAGCTTGCGGGGGCGCGGTATCAATGAGCAGTTCTTC. Looking up the rest from reference TRBV13 and TRBJ2-1 gives the full variable domain: AAGVIQSPRHLIKEKRETATLKCYPIPRHDTVYWYQQGPGQDPQFLISFYEKMQSDKGSIPDRFSAQQFSDYHSELNMSSLELGDSALYFCASSLRGRGINEQFFGPGTRLTVL.